This T cell receptor (beta chain) was found in a study of human thymus T cells. Whole-study findings and limits: Related research found strongly overlapping thymic repertoires in unrelated individuals. Apparent bias marked the V and J gene usage of thymic and blood repertoires.

This CDR3 has 14 amino acids. With 5 bases removed from V and 4 bases from J, the gap between germline ends came to 15 bases. Per germline, CDR1 SGHTA and CDR2 FQGNSA. Assay: immunoSEQ multiplex PCR; the TCRdb copy retains only in-frame clones and omits some. This table holds roughly 130,000 clones, around 94% found once. Concerning this clone: Its antigen is unknown.

Thymus tissue for the work was resected from patients undergoing corrective heart surgery. All donors were healthy Finnish infants who were undergoing corrective surgery to treat congenital heart defects. Sequencing used thymus tissue. The genes are TRBV7-2 and TRBJ2-7; D not certain. The receptor was isolated from a boy younger than two with a congenital heart defect but otherwise immunologically healthy. CDR3 DNA sequence: TGTGCCAGCAGCCCCGCCGGTAGGGAATACGAGCAGTACTTC. This codes for CASSPAGREYEQYF.